The entry below gives a single TCR beta chain sequence along with its context. This sample was included in a study of blood T cell repertoires in COVID-19. Background on the study: Acute and convalescent COVID-19 specimens originated in the United States, Italy and Spain. Sample material is recorded as cDNA or gDNA derived from T cells, B-cell-depleted T cells, or PBMCs.

Original handling: How many nucleated cells were present was estimated from reference gene primer amplification. Generated by immunoSEQ multiplex PCR, the TCRdb table keeps only in-frame clones and is missing some. Clone size and V and J calls were adopted from that table, with D and trimming inferred from the DNA. The sample records more than 150,000 clones, 80% to 90% being singletons. This CDR3 is built from 16 residues. From germline, CDR1 is SGDLS and CDR2 YYNGEE. J lost 6 bases, V lost 2 bases, and 8 bases had no gene match. This TCR was recovered from a man aged 60-69 years with acute or convalescent COVID-19. What was sequenced was peripheral blood. V usage is TRBV9 and J usage is TRBJ2-1; TRBD2 agrees at 10 bases. The CDR3, as DNA: TGTGCCAGCAGCGTGGAAGGTCTAGCGGGGGCCAATGAGCAGTTCTTC. This codes for CASSVEGLAGANEQFF.